This is a list of T cell receptor beta chains from one sample in a study of CD8+ T cells in alopecia areata. The method was immunoSEQ multiplex PCR; TCRdb's version includes in-frame clones alone and lacks a portion of them. The table lists over 200,000 clones, around three fifths of them singletons. Sequencing was performed on CD4+ T cells sorted from blood, taken at week 0. These receptor sequences come from a human donor with alopecia areata. Each CDR3 is given without its conserved first and last residue.

v_gene	j_gene	CDR3aa
TRBV29-1	TRBJ2-5	SVVRGMETQY
TRBV4-1	TRBJ2-1	ASSQLMWLFNEQF
TRBV29-1	TRBJ2-1	SVEGLAGGSYNEQF
TRBV29-1	TRBJ2-1	SVGLAGAREQF
TRBV29-1	TRBJ1-1	SVVRMDTEAF
TRBV19	TRBJ1-1	ASSIGTVNTEAF
TRBV11-2	TRBJ2-3	ASSRTYSTDTQY
TRBV14	TRBJ2-7	ASSHRVYEQY
TRBV19	TRBJ2-7	ASSQRGSYEQY
TRBV30	TRBJ2-3	AWKADGTQY
TRBV29-1	TRBJ2-3	STGLAGLTDTQY
TRBV30	TRBJ2-1	ARGESSYNEQF
TRBV4-1	TRBJ2-7	ASSPMGTGSYEQY
TRBV28	TRBJ2-7	ASTGTTYEQY
TRBV29-1	TRBJ2-1	SVVSSEQF
TRBV11-2	TRBJ1-1	ASSRGRRGNTEAF
TRBV29-1	TRBJ2-3	SVEFLGQPTDTQY
TRBV30	TRBJ1-2	AWLEGLANYGYT
TRBV4-2	TRBJ2-2	ASSQAALGRGSTGELF
TRBV5-6	TRBJ2-7	ASSSGQGFTYEQY
TRBV30	TRBJ2-1	AWKSRSAYNEQF
TRBV7-9	TRBJ2-1	ASRSGRANEQF
TRBV30	TRBJ2-3	AWRIAGVTDTQY
TRBV5-1	TRBJ2-3	ASSLNGVSTDTQY
TRBV7-9	TRBJ1-3	ASSSRQGHSGNTIY
TRBV18	TRBJ1-5	ASSPESGLNQPQH
TRBV6-1	TRBJ2-1	ASRTSSYNEQF
TRBV10-1	TRBJ1-5	ASSAQGNQPQH
TRBV12-5	TRBJ1-2	ASGSATRNYGYT
TRBV15	TRBJ2-1	ATSRGLAGGSNEQF
TRBV4-1	TRBJ2-1	ASSPSRDRANEQF